This T cell receptor (beta chain) derives from a study of spatial heterogeneity in lung cancer. The wider study: The study observed each unique TCR and UMI combination more than ten times on average in raw reads. The study's findings and limits: Expanded intratumoral alpha and beta TCR counts tracked tumor mutation counts.

In germline, CDR1 is MDHEN, CDR2 SYDVKM. Trimming at V came to 6 bases and at J to 3 bases, leaving 8 bases not matched to a gene. The CDR3 runs to 16 residues. The sample holds many counts of this clonotype. Its antigen remains unknown. As an off-target read in a library built for alpha chains, this beta chain has a frequency of little significance. Individual TCR cDNA molecules each bore their own unique molecular identifier. A single record per CDR3 protein comes from TCRdb applying MiXCR to the 5' RACE reads. The sample shows some 15,000 distinct CDR3 sequences, approximately 4.5% of them seen only once. The time point is: sample taken at primary tumor resection. Patients with untreated early-stage non-small cell lung cancer, numbering around 72, were the donors. Whole RNA from tumor, nontumor lung or frozen PBMC was sequenced unsorted.

V usage is TRBV28 and J usage is TRBJ2-2; TRBD1 aligns across 9 bases. The source was lung tumor tissue, collected at surgery. The TCR comes from a female donor with early-stage non-small cell lung cancer. CDR3 residues: CASSTRQGGDTGELFF. In DNA form, the CDR3 reads TGTGCCAGCAGCACTCGACAGGGGGGCGACACCGGGGAGCTGTTTTTT.